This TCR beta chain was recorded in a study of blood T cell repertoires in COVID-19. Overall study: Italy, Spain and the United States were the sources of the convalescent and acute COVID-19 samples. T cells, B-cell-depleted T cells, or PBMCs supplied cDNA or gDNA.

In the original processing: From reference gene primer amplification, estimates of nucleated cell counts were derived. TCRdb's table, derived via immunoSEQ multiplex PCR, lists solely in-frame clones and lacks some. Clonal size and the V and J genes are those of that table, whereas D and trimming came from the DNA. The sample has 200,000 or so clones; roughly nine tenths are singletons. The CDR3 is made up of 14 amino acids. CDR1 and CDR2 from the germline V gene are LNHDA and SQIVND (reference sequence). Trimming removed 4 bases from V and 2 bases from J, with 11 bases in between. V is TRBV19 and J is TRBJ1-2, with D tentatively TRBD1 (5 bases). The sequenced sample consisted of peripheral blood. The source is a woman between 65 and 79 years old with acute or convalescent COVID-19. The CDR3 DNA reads TGTGCCAGTAGTAACCCCCCAGGGAACTATGGCTACACCTTC. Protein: CASSNPPGNYGYTF. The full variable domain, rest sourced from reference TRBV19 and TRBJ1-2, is DGGITQSPKYLFRKEGQNVTLSCEQNLNHDAMYWYRQDPGQGLRLIYYSQIVNDFQKGDIAEGYSVSREKKESFPLTVTSAQKNPTAFYLCASSNPPGNYGYTFGSGTRLTVV.